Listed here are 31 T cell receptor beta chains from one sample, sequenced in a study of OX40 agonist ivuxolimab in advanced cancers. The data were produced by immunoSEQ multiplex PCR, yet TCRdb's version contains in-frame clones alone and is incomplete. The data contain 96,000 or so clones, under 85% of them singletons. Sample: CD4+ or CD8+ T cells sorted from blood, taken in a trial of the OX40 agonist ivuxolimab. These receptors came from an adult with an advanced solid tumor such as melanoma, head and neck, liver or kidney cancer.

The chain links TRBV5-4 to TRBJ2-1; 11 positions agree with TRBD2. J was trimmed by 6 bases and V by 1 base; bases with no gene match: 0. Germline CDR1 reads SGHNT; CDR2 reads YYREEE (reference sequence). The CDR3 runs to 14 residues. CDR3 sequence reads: CASSLTSGGNEQFF. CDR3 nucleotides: TGTGCCAGCAGCTTGACTAGCGGGGGCAATGAGCAGTTCTTC.

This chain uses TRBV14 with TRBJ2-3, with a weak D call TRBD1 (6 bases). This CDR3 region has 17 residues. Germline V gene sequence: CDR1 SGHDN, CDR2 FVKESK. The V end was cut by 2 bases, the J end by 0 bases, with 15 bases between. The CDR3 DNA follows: TGTGCCAGCAGCCAAAGACAGGTGCCGACTAGCACAGATACGCAGTATTTT. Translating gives CASSQRQVPTSTDTQYF.

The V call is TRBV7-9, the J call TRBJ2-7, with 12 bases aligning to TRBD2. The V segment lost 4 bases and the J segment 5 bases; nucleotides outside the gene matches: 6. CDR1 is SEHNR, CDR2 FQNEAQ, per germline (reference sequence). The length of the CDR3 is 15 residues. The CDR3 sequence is CASSYLAGGPDEQYF. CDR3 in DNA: TGTGCCAGCAGCTATCTAGCGGGAGGGCCCGACGAGCAGTACTTC.

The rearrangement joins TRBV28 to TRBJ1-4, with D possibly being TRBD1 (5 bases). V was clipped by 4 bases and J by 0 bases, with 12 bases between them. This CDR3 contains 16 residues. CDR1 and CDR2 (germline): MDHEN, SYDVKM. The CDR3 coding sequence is TGTGCCAGCAGTTCCCCTGGGGGATCAACTAATGAAAAACTGTTTTTT. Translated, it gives CASSSPGGSTNEKLFF. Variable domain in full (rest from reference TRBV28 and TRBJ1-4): DVKVTQSSRYLVKRTGEKVFLECVQDMDHENMFWYRQDPGLGLRLIYFSYDVKMKEKGDIPEGYSVSREKKERFSLILESASTNQTSMYLCASSSPGGSTNEKLFFGSGTQLSVL.

The chain's CDR3 is CASSLIGRNTIYF. CDR3 in DNA: TGTGCCAGCAGCCTAATCGGAAGAAACACCATATATTTT. The chain employs TRBV4-2 and TRBJ1-3; no clear D gene. V was pared by 4 bases and J by 5 bases, with 9 bases between. Germline-derived CDR1 and CDR2 are LGHNA and YNFKEQ. There are 13 residues in the CDR3.

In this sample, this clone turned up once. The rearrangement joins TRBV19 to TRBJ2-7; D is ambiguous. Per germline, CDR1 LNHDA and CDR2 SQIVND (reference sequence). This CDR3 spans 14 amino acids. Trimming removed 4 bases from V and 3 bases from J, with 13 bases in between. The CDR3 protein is CASSTVGTDYEQYF. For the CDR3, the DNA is TGTGCCAGTAGTACGGTCGGTACGGACTACGAGCAGTACTTC.

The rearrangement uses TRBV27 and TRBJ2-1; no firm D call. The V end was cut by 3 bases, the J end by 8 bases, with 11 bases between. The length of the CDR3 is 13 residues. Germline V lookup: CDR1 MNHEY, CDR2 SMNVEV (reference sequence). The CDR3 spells CASSFALIDEQFF. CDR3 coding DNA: TGTGCCAGCAGTTTCGCCCTTATCGATGAGCAGTTCTTC.

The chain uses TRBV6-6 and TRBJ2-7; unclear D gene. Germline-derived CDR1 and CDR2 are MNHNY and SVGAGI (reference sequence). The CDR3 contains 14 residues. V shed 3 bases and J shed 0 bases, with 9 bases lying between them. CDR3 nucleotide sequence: TGTGCCAGCAGTTATGGCCCTAGCTCCTACGAGCAGTACTTC. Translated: CASSYGPSSYEQYF.

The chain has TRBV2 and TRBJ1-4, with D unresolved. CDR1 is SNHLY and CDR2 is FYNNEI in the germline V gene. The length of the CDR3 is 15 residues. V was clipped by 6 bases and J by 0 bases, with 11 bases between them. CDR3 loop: CASRSRLATNEKLFF. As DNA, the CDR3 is TGTGCCAGCAGGAGTCGACTCGCAACTAATGAAAAACTGTTTTTT.

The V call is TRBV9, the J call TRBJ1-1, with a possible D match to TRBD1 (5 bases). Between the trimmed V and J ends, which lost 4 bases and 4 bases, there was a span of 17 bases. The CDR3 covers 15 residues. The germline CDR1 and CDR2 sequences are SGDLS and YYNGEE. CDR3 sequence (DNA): TGTGCCAGCAGCCCAGATAGGGCGAGGGGCACTGAAGCTTTCTTT. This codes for CASSPDRARGTEAFF.

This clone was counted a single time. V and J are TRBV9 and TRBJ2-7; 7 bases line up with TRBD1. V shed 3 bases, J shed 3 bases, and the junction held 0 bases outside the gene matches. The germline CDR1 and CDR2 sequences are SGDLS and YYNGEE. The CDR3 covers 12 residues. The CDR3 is CASSGQGYEQYF. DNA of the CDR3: TGTGCCAGCAGCGGACAGGGCTACGAGCAGTACTTC.

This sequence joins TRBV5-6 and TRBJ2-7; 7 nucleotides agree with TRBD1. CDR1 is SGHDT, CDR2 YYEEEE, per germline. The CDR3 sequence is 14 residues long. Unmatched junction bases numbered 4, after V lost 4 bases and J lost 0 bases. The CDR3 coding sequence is TGTGCCAGCAGCGCGACAGGGTCCTCCTACGAGCAGTACTTC. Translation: CASSATGSSYEQYF.

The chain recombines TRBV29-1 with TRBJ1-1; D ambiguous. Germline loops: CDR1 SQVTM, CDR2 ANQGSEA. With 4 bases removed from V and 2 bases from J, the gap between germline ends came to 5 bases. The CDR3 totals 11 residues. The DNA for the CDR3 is TGCAGCGTTGGACGTAACACTGAAGCTTTCTTT. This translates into CSVGRNTEAFF.

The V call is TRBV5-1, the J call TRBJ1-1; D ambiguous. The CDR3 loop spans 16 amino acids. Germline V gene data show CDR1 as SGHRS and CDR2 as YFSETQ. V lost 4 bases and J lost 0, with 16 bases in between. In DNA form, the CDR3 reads TGCGCCAGCAGCCCACCCCGAGATAGCCTGAACACTGAAGCTTTCTTT. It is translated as CASSPPRDSLNTEAFF.

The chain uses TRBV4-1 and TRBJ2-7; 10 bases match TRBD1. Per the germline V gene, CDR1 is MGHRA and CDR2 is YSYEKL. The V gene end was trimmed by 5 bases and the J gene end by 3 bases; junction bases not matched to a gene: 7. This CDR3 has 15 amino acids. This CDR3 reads CASSVAGTGDYEQYF. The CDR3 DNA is TGCGCCAGCAGCGTAGCCGGGACAGGGGACTACGAGCAGTACTTC.

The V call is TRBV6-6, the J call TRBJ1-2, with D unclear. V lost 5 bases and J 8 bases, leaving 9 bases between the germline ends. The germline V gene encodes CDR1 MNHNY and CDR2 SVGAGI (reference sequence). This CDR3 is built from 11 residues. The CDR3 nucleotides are TGTGCCAGCAGTGGAAATGCAGGCTACACCTTC. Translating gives CASSGNAGYTF.

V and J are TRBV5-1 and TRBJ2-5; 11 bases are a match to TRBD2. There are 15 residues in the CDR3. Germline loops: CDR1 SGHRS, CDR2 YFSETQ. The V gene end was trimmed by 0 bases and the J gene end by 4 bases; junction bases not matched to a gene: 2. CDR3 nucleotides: TGCGCCAGCAGCTTGGGGACTAGCGGGCCAGAGACCCAGTACTTC. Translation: CASSLGTSGPETQYF.

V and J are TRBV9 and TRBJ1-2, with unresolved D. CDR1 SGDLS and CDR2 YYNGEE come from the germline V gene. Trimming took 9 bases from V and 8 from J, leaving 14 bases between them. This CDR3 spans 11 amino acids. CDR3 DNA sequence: TGTGCCACCTCTCGGAATGGGGGCTACACCTTC. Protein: CATSRNGGYTF.

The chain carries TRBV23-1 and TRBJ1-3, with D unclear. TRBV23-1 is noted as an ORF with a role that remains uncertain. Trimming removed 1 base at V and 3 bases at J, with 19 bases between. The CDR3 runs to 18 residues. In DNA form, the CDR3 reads TGCGCCAGCAGTCAATGTACGGGAAAATGCCATAATGGAAACACCATATATTTT. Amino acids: CASSQCTGKCHNGNTIYF.

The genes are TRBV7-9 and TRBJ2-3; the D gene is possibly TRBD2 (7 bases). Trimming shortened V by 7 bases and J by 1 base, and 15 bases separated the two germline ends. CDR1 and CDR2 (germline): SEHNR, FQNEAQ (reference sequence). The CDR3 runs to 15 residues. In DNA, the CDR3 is TGTGCCAGCACCCCAGGAGGGGGGGGCACAGATACGCAGTATTTT. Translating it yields CASTPGGGGTDTQYF.

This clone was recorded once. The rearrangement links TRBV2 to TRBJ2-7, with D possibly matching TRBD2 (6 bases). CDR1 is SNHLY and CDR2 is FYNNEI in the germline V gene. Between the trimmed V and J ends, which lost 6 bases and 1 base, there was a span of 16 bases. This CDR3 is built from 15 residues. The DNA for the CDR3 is TGTGCCAGCAGCGCCCCGGGACTGGAATCCTACGAGCAGTACTTC. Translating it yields CASSAPGLESYEQYF. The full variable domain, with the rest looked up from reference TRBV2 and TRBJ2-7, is EPEVTQTPSHQVTQMGQEVILRCVPISNHLYFYWYRQILGQKVEFLVSFYNNEISEKSEIFDDQFSVERPDGSNFTLKIRSTKLEDSAMYFCASSAPGLESYEQYFGPGTRLTVT.

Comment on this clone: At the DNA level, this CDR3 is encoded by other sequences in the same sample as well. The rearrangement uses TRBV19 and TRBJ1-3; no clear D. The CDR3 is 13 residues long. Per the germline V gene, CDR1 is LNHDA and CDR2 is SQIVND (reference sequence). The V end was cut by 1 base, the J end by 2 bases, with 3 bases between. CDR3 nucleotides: TGTGCCAGTAGTATAGGTGCTGGAAACACCATATATTTT. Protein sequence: CASSIGAGNTIYF. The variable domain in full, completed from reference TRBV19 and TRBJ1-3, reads DGGITQSPKYLFRKEGQNVTLSCEQNLNHDAMYWYRQDPGQGLRLIYYSQIVNDFQKGDIAEGYSVSREKKESFPLTVTSAQKNPTAFYLCASSIGAGNTIYFGEGSWLTVV.

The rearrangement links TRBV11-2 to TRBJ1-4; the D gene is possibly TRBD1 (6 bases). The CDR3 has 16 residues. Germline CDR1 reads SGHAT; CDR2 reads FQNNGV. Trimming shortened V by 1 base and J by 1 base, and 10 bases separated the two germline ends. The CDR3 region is CASSLVGAGTNEKLFF. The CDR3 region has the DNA TGTGCCAGCAGCTTAGTGGGGGCAGGAACTAATGAAAAACTGTTTTTT.

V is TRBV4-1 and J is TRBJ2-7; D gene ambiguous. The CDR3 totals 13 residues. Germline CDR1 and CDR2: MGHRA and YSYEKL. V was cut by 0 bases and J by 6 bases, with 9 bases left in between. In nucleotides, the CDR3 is TGCGCCAGCAGCCAAGATTGGGGATCCGAGCAGTACTTC. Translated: CASSQDWGSEQYF.

The CDR3 sequence: CASSQAPGQGCHEQYF. The CDR3 coding sequence is TGCGCCAGCAGCCAAGCTCCGGGACAGGGGTGCCACGAGCAGTACTTC. The chain joins TRBV4-1 to TRBJ2-7, with 10 bases identical to TRBD1. Trimming at V came to 1 base and at J to 5 bases, leaving 8 bases not matched to a gene. Germline V gene data show CDR1 as MGHRA and CDR2 as YSYEKL. This CDR3 has 16 amino acids.

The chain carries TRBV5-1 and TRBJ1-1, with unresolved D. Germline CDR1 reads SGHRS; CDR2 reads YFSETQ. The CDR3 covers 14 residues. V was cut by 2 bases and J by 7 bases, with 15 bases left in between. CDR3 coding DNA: TGCGCCAGCAGCTTCGGGGTAATGGAGGTTGAAGCTTTCTTT. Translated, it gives CASSFGVMEVEAFF.

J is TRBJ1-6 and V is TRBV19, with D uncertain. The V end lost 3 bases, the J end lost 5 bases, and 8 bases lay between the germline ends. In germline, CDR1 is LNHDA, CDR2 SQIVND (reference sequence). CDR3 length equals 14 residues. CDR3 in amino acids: CASSIGRDNSPLHF. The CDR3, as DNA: TGTGCCAGTAGTATCGGACGAGATAATTCACCCCTCCACTTT. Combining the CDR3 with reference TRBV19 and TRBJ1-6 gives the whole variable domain DGGITQSPKYLFRKEGQNVTLSCEQNLNHDAMYWYRQDPGQGLRLIYYSQIVNDFQKGDIAEGYSVSREKKESFPLTVTSAQKNPTAFYLCASSIGRDNSPLHFGNGTRLTVT.

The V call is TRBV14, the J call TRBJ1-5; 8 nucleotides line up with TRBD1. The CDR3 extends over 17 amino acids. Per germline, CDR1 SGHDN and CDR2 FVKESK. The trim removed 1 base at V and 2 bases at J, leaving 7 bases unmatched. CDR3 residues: CASSQVPRGLGNQPQHF. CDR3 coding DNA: TGTGCCAGCAGCCAAGTCCCCAGGGGGCTGGGCAATCAGCCCCAGCATTTT.

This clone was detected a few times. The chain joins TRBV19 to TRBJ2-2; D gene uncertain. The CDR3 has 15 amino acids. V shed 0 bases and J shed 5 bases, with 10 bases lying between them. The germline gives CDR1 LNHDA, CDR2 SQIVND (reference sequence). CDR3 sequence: CASSIDHSPTGELFF. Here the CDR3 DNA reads TGTGCCAGTAGTATAGATCACAGCCCAACCGGGGAGCTGTTTTTT.

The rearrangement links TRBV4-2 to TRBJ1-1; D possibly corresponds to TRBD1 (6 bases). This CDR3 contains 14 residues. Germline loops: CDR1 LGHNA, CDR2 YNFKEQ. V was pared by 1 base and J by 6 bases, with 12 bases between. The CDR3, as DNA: TGTGCCAGCAGCCAAGGGGACATGGCCCCTGAAGCTTTCTTT. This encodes CASSQGDMAPEAFF.

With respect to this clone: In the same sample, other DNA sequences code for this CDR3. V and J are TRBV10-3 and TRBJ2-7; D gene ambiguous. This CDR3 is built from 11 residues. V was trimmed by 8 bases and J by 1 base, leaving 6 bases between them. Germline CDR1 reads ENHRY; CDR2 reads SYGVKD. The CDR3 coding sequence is TGTGCCATCGGGCTTTCCTACGAGCAGTACTTC. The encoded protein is CAIGLSYEQYF.